This TCR beta chain originates from a study of OX40 agonist ivuxolimab in advanced cancers. Produced via immunoSEQ multiplex PCR; TCRdb's table is partial and in-frame only. The sample holds 76,000 or so clones, over 90% seen once. From germline, CDR1 is SEHNR and CDR2 FQNEAQ (reference sequence). The CDR3 runs to 14 residues. The V and J ends lost 8 bases and 2 bases respectively, with 13 bases between them. Material: CD4+ or CD8+ T cells sorted from blood, obtained in a trial of the OX40 agonist ivuxolimab. The rearrangement joins TRBV7-9 to TRBJ2-1; D may be TRBD1 (6 bases). This TCR was recovered from an adult with an advanced solid tumor such as melanoma, head and neck, liver or kidney cancer. CDR3 amino acids: CASQEAGAYNEQFF. CDR3 nucleotide sequence: TGTGCCAGCCAGGAAGCAGGGGCCTACAATGAGCAGTTCTTC.